These 9 T cell receptor beta chains were sequenced from one sample in a study of T cell responses to AZD1222 COVID-19 vaccine. Measured with immunoSEQ multiplex PCR; TCRdb has only the in-frame clones, and not every one. Among approximately 220,000 clones listed, about 92% were seen once. The sequences come from peripheral blood, collected on day 0 of MenACWY control vaccination. These receptors originate from an adult in good health.

The chain couples TRBV6-7 to TRBJ2-3, with 9 bases that match TRBD1. TRBV6-7 is flagged as an ORF with uncertain function. The CDR3 totals 21 residues. The V gene end was trimmed by 0 bases and the J gene end by 0 bases; junction bases not matched to a gene: 16. The CDR3 protein is CASSYSRVGTGFLTSTDTQYF. As DNA, the CDR3 is TGTGCCAGCAGTTACTCGAGAGTTGGGACAGGGTTTTTAACTAGCACAGATACGCAGTATTTT.

As to this clone: Other DNA variants within this sample encode the same CDR3. This chain uses TRBV7-2 with TRBJ1-1; D is unclear. The germline V gene encodes CDR1 SGHTA and CDR2 FQGNSA. Trimming left V 1 base short and J 4 bases short, with 7 bases between. This CDR3 spans 13 amino acids. CDR3 loop: CASSLGSGTEAFF. The CDR3 DNA reads TGTGCCAGCAGCTTAGGTTCCGGCACTGAAGCTTTCTTT.

This chain uses TRBV7-9 with TRBJ1-5; 7 nucleotides line up with TRBD1. Trimming cost V 6 bases and J 7 bases; bases outside gene matches: 9. Looked up from germline, CDR1 is SEHNR and CDR2 is FQNEAQ (reference sequence). The length of the CDR3 is 14 residues. The CDR3 DNA follows: TGTGCCAGCAGTCCAGACAGGGCAAACCAGCCCCAGCATTTT. Translation: CASSPDRANQPQHF.

This chain links TRBV18 with TRBJ1-1, with D maybe TRBD1 (6 bases). Per germline, CDR1 KGHSH and CDR2 LQKENI. Trimming cost V 2 bases and J 1 base, with 8 bases left between them. This CDR3 has 14 residues. In DNA, the CDR3 is TGTGCCAGCTCACCATTACAGGGGAACACTGAAGCTTTCTTT. Its translation: CASSPLQGNTEAFF.

This chain links TRBV4-1 with TRBJ1-2, with a weak D call TRBD1 (5 bases). V lost 4 bases, J lost 2 bases, and 11 bases lay in between. CDR1 is MGHRA and CDR2 is YSYEKL in the germline V gene. The CDR3 spans 14 residues. The CDR3 here is CASSPWGGNYGYTF. CDR3 nucleotide sequence: TGCGCCAGCAGCCCCTGGGGGGGGAACTATGGCTACACCTTC.

This sequence joins TRBV18 and TRBJ2-4; D is possibly TRBD1 (5 bases). The V end was cut by 1 base, the J end by 7 bases, with 8 bases between. The CDR3 is 13 amino acids. Germline V lookup: CDR1 KGHSH, CDR2 LQKENI. The CDR3 DNA reads TGTGCCAGCTCACCACAGGGGCTCAACATTCAGTACTTC. Its translation: CASSPQGLNIQYF.

This rearrangement joins TRBV6-6 to TRBJ2-5; D is unclear. Trimming left V 2 bases short and J 5 bases short, with 9 bases between. The CDR3 sequence is 13 residues long. CDR1 MNHNY and CDR2 SVGAGI come from the germline V gene (reference sequence). CDR3: CASSYTGRETQYF. Here the CDR3 DNA reads TGTGCCAGCAGTTACACCGGTAGGGAGACCCAGTACTTC.

Written as DNA, the CDR3 is TGTGCCAGCTCACCAGAGGGGCTGGCCTACGAGCAGTACTTC. Translated: CASSPEGLAYEQYF. The V call is TRBV18, the J call TRBJ2-7; either TRBD1 or TRBD2 may fit D (5 bases each). CDR3 length equals 14 residues. CDR1 is KGHSH and CDR2 is LQKENI in the germline V gene. V was pared by 2 bases and J by 2 bases, with 10 bases between.

V and J are TRBV19 and TRBJ1-2, with D maybe TRBD1 (6 bases). The CDR3 loop spans 17 amino acids. CDR1 is LNHDA, CDR2 SQIVND, per germline (reference sequence). The V end was cut by 6 bases, the J end by 2 bases, with 22 bases between. The CDR3 loop reads CASSPFGGGGKNYGYTF. The CDR3 DNA sequence: TGTGCCAGTAGCCCATTTGGGGGGGGCGGAAAAAACTATGGCTACACCTTC.